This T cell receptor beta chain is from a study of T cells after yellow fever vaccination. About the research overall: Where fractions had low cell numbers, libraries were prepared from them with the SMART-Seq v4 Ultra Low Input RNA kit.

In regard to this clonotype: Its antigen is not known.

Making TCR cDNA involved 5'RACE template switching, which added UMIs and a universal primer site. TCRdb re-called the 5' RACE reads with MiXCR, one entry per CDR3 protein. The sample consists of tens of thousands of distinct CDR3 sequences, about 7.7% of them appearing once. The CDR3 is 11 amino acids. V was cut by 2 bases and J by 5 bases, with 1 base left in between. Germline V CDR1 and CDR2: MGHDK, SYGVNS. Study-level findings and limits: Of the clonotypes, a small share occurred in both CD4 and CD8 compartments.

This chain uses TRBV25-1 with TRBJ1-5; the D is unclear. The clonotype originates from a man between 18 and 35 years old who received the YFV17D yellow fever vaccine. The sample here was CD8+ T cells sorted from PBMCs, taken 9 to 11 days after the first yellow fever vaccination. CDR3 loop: CASSEDQPQHF. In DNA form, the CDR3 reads TGTGCCAGCAGTGAAGATCAGCCCCAGCATTTT.